This TCR beta chain came from a study of blood T cell repertoires in COVID-19. V lost 2 bases and J lost 3, with 8 bases in between. This CDR3 region has 14 residues. Germline CDR1 is MNHEY and CDR2 is SVGEGT. This clone was picked up one time. Repertoires were generated with immunoSEQ multiplex PCR, while TCRdb's copy carries only in-frame clones and drops some. Among 100,000 or so clones listed, 70% to 80% were seen once. The rearrangement links TRBV6-2 or TRBV6-3 to TRBJ1-5; a possible D gene is TRBD1 (5 bases). This receptor was identified in a woman between 65 and 79 years old with acute or convalescent COVID-19. The sequenced sample consisted of peripheral blood. The DNA of the CDR3 is TGTGCCAGCAGTTACGGGGCGTCCAATCAGCCCCAGCATTTT. Encoded protein: CASSYGASNQPQHF.